The T cell receptor (beta chain) described here comes from a study of T cells after yellow fever vaccination. Study overall: It was SMART-Seq v4 Ultra Low Input that prepared the fractions with low cell numbers. Findings of the study overall: Reappearing after the booster were most of the clones from primary vaccination (96% CD4, 75% to 90% CD8). A small share of clonotypes appeared in both CD4 and CD8 compartments.

Each CDR3 protein gets one entry after TCRdb re-called the 5' RACE reads with MiXCR. The sample has some 500,000 distinct CDR3 sequences; roughly 13% are singletons. The V gene end was trimmed by 1 base and the J gene end by 4 bases; junction bases not matched to a gene: 7. Germline lookup yields CDR1 SGHKS and CDR2 YYEKEE (reference sequence). The CDR3 runs 16 residues. This clonotype was picked up a small number of times. Its antigen is not identified. The V call is TRBV5-5, the J call TRBJ2-2, with 7 bases aligning to TRBD1. The clonotype was recovered from a man aged 25-45 years who received the YFV17D yellow fever vaccine. The material was PBMCs, obtained on the day of the yellow fever booster vaccination. For the CDR3, the DNA is TGTGCCAGCAGCTTGTTTCTACAGGGGCTCACCGGGGAGCTGTTTTTT. The encoded protein is CASSLFLQGLTGELFF.